The present TCR beta chain was sequenced within a study of blood T cell repertoires in COVID-19. Study information: Sites across the United States, Italy and Spain contributed samples from acute and convalescent COVID-19.

This clone was observed once. Data came from immunoSEQ multiplex PCR; TCRdb stores just in-frame clones and leaves some out. This repertoire shows about 240,000 clones, 75% to 85% found once; its top ten account for approximately 7.6%. V was pared by 7 bases and J by 5 bases, with 7 bases of the junction left unmatched. The CDR3 has 14 residues. Germline V gene sequence: CDR1 SNHLY, CDR2 FYNNEI. The sequencing input was peripheral blood. The V and J genes are TRBV2 and TRBJ2-7; 11 positions agree with TRBD2. This clonotype originated in a woman of 80 years or more with COVID-19, enrolled during active disease. Here the CDR3 reads CASNRGLAGNEQYF. The DNA for the CDR3 is TGTGCCAGCAATCGCGGACTAGCGGGTAACGAGCAGTACTTC.